Described below is a single T cell receptor beta chain sequence and its context. Its specificity is unknown. Reverse transcribed after extraction, RNA yielded cDNA as the sequencing template. Method: immunoSEQ multiplex PCR; TCRdb's copy keeps in-frame clones and lacks some. The sample shows about 200,000 clones, more than 45% of them seen only once. This specimen comes from a study of CD8+ T cells in alopecia areata. Specified treatment: oral pan-JAK inhibitor, 5-10 mg twice daily. The germline V gene has CDR1 GTSNPN and CDR2 SVGIG (reference sequence). This CDR3 comprises 15 residues. V was trimmed by 2 bases and J by 1 base, leaving 14 bases between them. Overall study results and limits: Affected scalp, especially in alopecia totalis/universalis, had a higher clonality than normal scalp did. Uncertain still, given a single nonresponder, is whether baseline CD8+ expansion links to response.

Sequencing used CD4+ T cells sorted from blood, obtained at week 4, from a patient treated with tofacitinib. This TCR was recovered from a human donor with alopecia areata. The chain couples TRBV30 to TRBJ1-1; D unresolved. CDR3 sequence reads: CAWSPTRKGNTEAFF. The CDR3, as DNA: TGTGCCTGGAGTCCAACAAGAAAAGGGAACACTGAAGCTTTCTTT.